This T cell receptor (beta chain) emerged from a study of T cell changes during pregnancy in multiple sclerosis. This CDR3 contains 15 residues. Per the germline V gene, CDR1 is MNHEY and CDR2 is SVGAGI. V lost 4 bases, J lost 8 bases, and 9 bases stayed unmatched. Profiling relied on immunoSEQ multiplex PCR, and the TCRdb table lists in-frame clones only, not all of them. The sample holds 25,000 to 40,000 clones; about 91% are singletons and the top ten take about 8%. The rearrangement uses TRBV6-5 and TRBJ2-1, with 9 bases that match TRBD2. The sequencing used CD8+ T cells from peripheral blood mononuclear cells, collected before pregnancy. The TCR sequence derives from a female donor with multiple sclerosis, enrolled in a pregnancy study. CDR3 amino acids: CASSSVAGGPHEQFF. DNA of the CDR3: TGTGCCAGCAGTTCGGTCGCGGGGGGGCCCCATGAGCAGTTCTTC.